What follows is one T cell receptor beta chain and its context. Distinct nucleotide sequences in the sample also encode this CDR3. This sample is part of a study of blood T cell repertoires in COVID-19. Overall study: The United States, Italy and Spain provided the acute and convalescent COVID-19 samples. T cells, B-cell-depleted T cells, or PBMCs supplied cDNA or gDNA.

In the original workflow: Reference gene primer amplification in the assay estimated nucleated cell counts. Sequencing was performed with immunoSEQ multiplex PCR; in TCRdb, only in-frame clones are kept and a portion is missing. From that table come the V and J calls and clone size; the DNA was used to work out D and trimming. The table lists roughly 100,000 clones, 90% to 95% of them singletons. The CDR3 has 17 residues. J gave up 2 bases and V 3 bases, and 8 bases lay outside the gene matches. In germline, CDR1 is LGHNA, CDR2 YSLEER. The chain is built from TRBV4-3 and TRBJ2-3, with TRBD2 identical over 10 bases. Specimen: peripheral blood. The TCR originated in a human donor in a cohort sampled during active COVID-19. In DNA, the CDR3 is TGCGCCAGCAGCCAGCTCCTAGCGGGGGCCCTCACAGATACGCAGTATTTT. Amino acids: CASSQLLAGALTDTQYF.